This T cell receptor (beta chain) was recovered during a study of graft-versus-host responses after intestinal transplantation. Across the study: Multivisceral, liver-intestinal, or isolated intestinal transplants were performed in recipients. Every one of the recipients received anti-thymocyte globulin induction and afterwards took tacrolimus and steroids for about 3 years. Study results and limitations: Researchers found peak circulating GvH clone levels linked to early post-transplant HvG declines.

The repertoire was sequenced with immunoSEQ multiplex PCR; TCRdb's copy has only in-frame clones and lacks some. The sample holds just over 15,000 clones, 33% seen once. Germline assignment: CDR1 LNHDA and CDR2 SQIVND (reference sequence). Trimming shortened V by 6 bases and J by 7 bases, and 20 bases separated the two germline ends. This CDR3 has 15 amino acids. Source: alloreactive CD4+ T cells from a mixed lymphocyte reaction culture, taken before intestinal transplant. Subset defined: CFSE-low proliferating T cells sorted from roughly six-day pre-transplant mixed lymphocyte reaction (GvH or HvG direction). This clonotype originated in a human patient who received an intestinal transplant. The gene calls are TRBV19 and TRBJ2-3, with D perhaps assigned TRBD1 or TRBD2 (7 bases each). The CDR3 region is CASSEQGGGTYTQYF. The CDR3 DNA sequence: TGTGCCAGTAGCGAGCAGGGGGGGGGCACGTATACGCAGTATTTT.